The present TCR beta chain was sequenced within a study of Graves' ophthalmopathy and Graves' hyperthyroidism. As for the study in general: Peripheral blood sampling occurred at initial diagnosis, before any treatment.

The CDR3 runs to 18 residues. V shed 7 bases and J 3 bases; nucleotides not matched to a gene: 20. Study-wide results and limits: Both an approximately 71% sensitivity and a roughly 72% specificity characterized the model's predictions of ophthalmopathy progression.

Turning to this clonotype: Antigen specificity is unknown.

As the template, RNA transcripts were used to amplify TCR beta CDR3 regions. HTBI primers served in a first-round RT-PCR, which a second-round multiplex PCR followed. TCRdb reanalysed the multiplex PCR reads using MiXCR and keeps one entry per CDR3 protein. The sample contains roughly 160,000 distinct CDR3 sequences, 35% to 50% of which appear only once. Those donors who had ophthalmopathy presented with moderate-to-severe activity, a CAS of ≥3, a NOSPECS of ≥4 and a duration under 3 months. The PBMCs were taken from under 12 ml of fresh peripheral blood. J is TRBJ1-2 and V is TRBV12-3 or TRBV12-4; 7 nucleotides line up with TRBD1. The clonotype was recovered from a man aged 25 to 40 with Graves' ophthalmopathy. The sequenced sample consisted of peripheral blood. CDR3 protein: CASTNLQGMVKEDYGYTF. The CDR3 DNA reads TGTGCCAGCACCAACCTACAGGGGATGGTGAAGGAGGACTATGGCTACACCTTC.